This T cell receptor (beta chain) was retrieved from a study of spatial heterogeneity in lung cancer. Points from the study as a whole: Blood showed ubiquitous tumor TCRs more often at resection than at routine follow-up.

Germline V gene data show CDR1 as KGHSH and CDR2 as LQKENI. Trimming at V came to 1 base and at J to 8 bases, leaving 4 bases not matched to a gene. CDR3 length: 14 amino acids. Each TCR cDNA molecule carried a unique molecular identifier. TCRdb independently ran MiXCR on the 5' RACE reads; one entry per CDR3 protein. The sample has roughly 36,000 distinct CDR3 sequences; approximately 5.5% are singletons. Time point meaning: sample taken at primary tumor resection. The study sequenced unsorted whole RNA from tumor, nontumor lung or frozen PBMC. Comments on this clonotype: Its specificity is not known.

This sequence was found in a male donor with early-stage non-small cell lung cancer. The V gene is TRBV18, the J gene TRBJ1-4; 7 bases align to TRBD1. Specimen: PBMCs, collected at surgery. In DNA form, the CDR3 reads TGTGCCAGCTCACCACGCAGGGGGAACGAAAAACTGTTTTTT. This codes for CASSPRRGNEKLFF.